This paragraph reports one T cell receptor (beta chain). Its antigen is still unknown. Making TCR beta cDNA involved 400 to 600 ng total RNA and a constant-region primer. Each TCR beta library was derived from three nested multiplex PCR rounds that employed slightly modified ARM-PCR. In the first two PCR rounds, TRBV1-TRBV30 forward primers were paired with a C-beta reverse primer, and each round lasted approximately 10 cycles. Using its own MiXCR run on the multiplex PCR reads, TCRdb lists one record per CDR3 protein. The table lists 37,000 or so distinct CDR3 sequences, approximately 82% of them singletons. The data were obtained in a study of tumor-infiltrating lymphocytes in primary liver carcinoma. General study points: When set against blood, tumors had a significantly higher top-250-clone fraction (p = 0.039). Relative to tumor region pairs, the tumor-adjacent and tumor-blood pairs showed overlap that was lower.

Germline values: CDR1 DFQATT, CDR2 SNEGSKA (reference sequence). The length of the CDR3 is 14 residues. Trimming removed 3 bases from V and 7 bases from J, with 15 bases in between. Taking about 18-31 mg of unsorted bulk tissue, the authors co-extracted RNA and DNA. Sequencing was performed on tumor-adjacent normal liver tissue. The V and J genes are TRBV20-1 and TRBJ1-4, with D possibly TRBD1 on 5 matching bases. This clonotype originated in a man aged 40-55 years with primary liver carcinoma and hepatitis B virus infection. The CDR3 DNA reads TGCAGTGCTAGGGAAGGCGACAGTCCTGAAAAACTGTTTTTT. Translated, it gives CSAREGDSPEKLFF.